Listed here are 31 T cell receptor beta chains from one sample, sequenced in a study of T cells after yellow fever vaccination. TCRdb re-derived calls from the 5' RACE reads in MiXCR, one entry per CDR3 protein. Among roughly 150,000 distinct CDR3 sequences listed, 6% to 7.5% were seen once. The sequences come from CD4+ T cells sorted from PBMCs, collected less than 6 days after the first yellow fever vaccination. The receptor source for this set is a man between 18 and 35 years old who received the YFV17D yellow fever vaccine.

The chain links TRBV11-3 to TRBJ2-3, with D tentatively TRBD1 or TRBD2 (5 bases each). From germline, CDR1 is SGHNT and CDR2 YENEEA. The CDR3 is made up of 15 amino acids. Deletions cut 0 bases from V and 2 bases from J, with 9 bases between. CDR3 region: CASSLEPGPTDTQYF. The CDR3, as DNA: TGTGCCAGCAGCTTAGAACCGGGGCCCACAGATACGCAGTATTTT. Combining the CDR3 with reference TRBV11-3 and TRBJ2-3 gives the whole variable domain EAGVVQSPRYKIIEKKQPVAFWCNPISGHNTLYWYLQNLGQGPELLIRYENEEAVDDSQLPKDRFSAERLKGVDSTLKIQPAELGDSAVYLCASSLEPGPTDTQYFGPGTRLTVL.

This clonotype was detected only a few times. The rearrangement uses TRBV29-1 and TRBJ1-1; TRBD1 might be the D (6 bases). Germline values: CDR1 SQVTM, CDR2 ANQGSEA. The CDR3 is 12 residues long. V lost 7 bases and J 0 bases, leaving 9 bases between the germline ends. As DNA, the CDR3 is TGCAGCGCAAAGGGGGTGAACACTGAAGCTTTCTTT. This translates into CSAKGVNTEAFF.

V usage is TRBV7-8 and J usage is TRBJ2-5; 11 bases fit TRBD2. Trimming removed 3 bases from V and 4 bases from J; junction bases left unmatched: 10. The CDR3 consists of 17 residues. Germline V gene data show CDR1 as SGHVS and CDR2 as FQNEAQ. This CDR3 reads CASSLGGASGGLETQYF. As DNA, the CDR3 is TGTGCCAGCAGCTTGGGTGGTGCTAGCGGGGGGTTAGAGACCCAGTACTTC.

This clonotype was detected ten times or more. The chain recombines TRBV20-1 with TRBJ1-4; D is unclear. With 0 bases removed from V and 7 bases from J, the gap between germline ends came to 9 bases. The CDR3 covers 13 residues. The V gene's germline CDR1 is DFQATT and CDR2 SNEGSKA (reference sequence). CDR3 protein: CSAREGLAEKLFF. CDR3 bases: TGCAGTGCTAGAGAAGGGTTGGCTGAAAAACTGTTTTTT.

V is TRBV4-1 and J is TRBJ2-5; D gene ambiguous. The CDR3 is 11 residues long. Germline V gene data show CDR1 as MGHRA and CDR2 as YSYEKL. V lost 1 base and J lost 8, with 5 bases in between. CDR3 amino acids: CASSQAGTQYF. Here the CDR3 DNA reads TGCGCCAGCAGCCAAGCAGGCACCCAGTACTTC.

The genes are TRBV7-2 and TRBJ1-6; 9 nucleotides line up with TRBD1. Germline assignment: CDR1 SGHTA and CDR2 FQGNSA. The CDR3 covers 16 residues. Losses at the gene ends were 4 bases for V and 10 bases for J; bases not matched to a gene: 11. Written as DNA, the CDR3 is TGTGCCAGCAGCTGGGGCCTACAGGGGGCTAAGTCACCCCTCCACTTT. Translating gives CASSWGLQGAKSPLHF.

This clonotype appeared many times. The J gene is TRBJ2-3, the V gene TRBV5-8; a weak D match, TRBD2 (5 bases). Germline CDR1 SGHTS, CDR2 YDEGEE. CDR3 length: 14 residues. Trimming removed 5 bases from V and 2 bases from J, with 12 bases in between. The CDR3 DNA follows: TGTGCCAGCAGTTCCGGGGTCTACACAGATACGCAGTATTTT. Protein product: CASSSGVYTDTQYF. The whole variable domain, filled in from reference TRBV5-8 and TRBJ2-3, reads EAGVTQSPTHLIKTRGQQATLRCSPISGHTSVYWYQQALGLGLQFLLWYDEGEERNRGNFPPRFSGRQFPNYSSELNVNALELEDSALYLCASSSGVYTDTQYFGPGTRLTVL.

Only a few counts were recorded for this clonotype. V usage is TRBV14 and J usage is TRBJ2-2; D is perhaps TRBD1 or TRBD2 (6 bases each). V lost 2 bases and J 3 bases, leaving 13 bases between the germline ends. This CDR3 contains 16 residues. Germline CDR1 SGHDN, CDR2 FVKESK. Here the CDR3 DNA reads TGTGCCAGCAGCCAAAATTGGGGGGCTGACACCGGGGAGCTGTTTTTT. Translated, it gives CASSQNWGADTGELFF.

This clonotype has more than one count but fewer than ten. The V and J genes are TRBV20-1 and TRBJ2-7; D is undetermined. Germline V gene sequence: CDR1 DFQATT, CDR2 SNEGSKA (reference sequence). The V end was cut by 6 bases, the J end by 2 bases, with 17 bases between. The CDR3 has 14 amino acids. CDR3: CSAPRLDVPYEQYF. As DNA, the CDR3 is TGCAGTGCCCCCCGATTAGATGTCCCCTACGAGCAGTACTTC.

The chain links TRBV6-5 to TRBJ1-6; no reliable D call. The CDR3 has 18 amino acids. The germline V gene has CDR1 MNHEY and CDR2 SVGAGI. V gave up 0 bases and J gave up 0 bases, with 12 bases separating them. CDR3 nucleotides: TGTGCCAGCAGTTACTCGACGGGATCGAGCTCCTATAATTCACCCCTCCACTTT. It yields the protein CASSYSTGSSSYNSPLHF.

The genes are TRBV9 and TRBJ1-1, with D uncertain. The germline gives CDR1 SGDLS, CDR2 YYNGEE. V was trimmed by 0 bases and J by 1 base, leaving 7 bases between them. This CDR3 is built from 14 residues. CDR3 nucleotides: TGTGCCAGCAGCGTAGCGTCGGGGAACACTGAAGCTTTCTTT. Protein sequence: CASSVASGNTEAFF.

This clonotype was observed many times. The chain employs TRBV5-4 and TRBJ1-4; 7 bases fit TRBD1. The CDR3 covers 15 residues. V was pared by 4 bases and J by 0 bases, with 3 bases of the junction left unmatched. Per germline, CDR1 SGHNT and CDR2 YYREEE (reference sequence). The CDR3 reads CASSGGGATNEKLFF. As DNA, the CDR3 is TGTGCCAGCAGCGGAGGGGGCGCAACTAATGAAAAACTGTTTTTT.

In this sample, this clonotype turned up many times. The CDR3 DNA follows: TGTGCCAGCAGCTTAGCTAGGGAGACCCAGTACTTC. Encoded protein: CASSLARETQYF. The rearrangement links TRBV7-6 to TRBJ2-5; no clear D gene. CDR3 size: 12 residues. V lost 0 bases and J lost 5, with 4 bases in between. Germline loops: CDR1 SGHVS, CDR2 FNYEAQ.

A remark on this clonotype: The junction and the germline gene differ at one end; a read error may be behind it. The rearrangement joins TRBV20-1 to TRBJ2-5, with 8 bases aligning to TRBD2. CDR3 size: 15 residues. Germline-derived CDR1 and CDR2 are DFQATT and SNEGSKA (reference sequence). DNA for the CDR3: TGCAGTGCGCCAAGCGCGGGGGGATTACAAGAGACCCATTACTTC. Translating gives CSAPSAGGLQETHYF.

This clonotype has ten or more counts. The rearrangement joins TRBV3-1 to TRBJ1-1, with D uncertain. The CDR3 is 13 residues long. Trimming shortened V by 2 bases and J by 4 bases, and 8 bases separated the two germline ends. Germline CDR1 LGHDT, CDR2 YNNKEL (reference sequence). This CDR3 is CASSQRPGTEAFF. The CDR3 nucleotides are TGTGCCAGCAGCCAACGGCCGGGCACTGAAGCTTTCTTT.

With regard to this clonotype: A much larger clone lies one base from this, so it may be a read error. This chain connects TRBV19 to TRBJ2-4; 8 bases line up with TRBD1. Germline-derived CDR1 and CDR2 are LNHDA and SQIVND (reference sequence). The CDR3 consists of 13 residues. DNA of the CDR3: TGTGCCAGTAGTACGCAGGGGGCAAACGTTCAGTACTTC. Protein: CASSTQGANVQYF.

This clonotype was seen more than once but under ten times. The chain couples TRBV6-5 to TRBJ2-5; no clear D. The CDR3 spans 14 residues. The V and J ends lost 0 bases and 1 base respectively, with 6 bases between them. CDR1 and CDR2 from the germline V gene are MNHEY and SVGAGI. The CDR3 loop reads CASSYSAGQETQYF. The CDR3 DNA follows: TGTGCCAGCAGTTACTCGGCAGGCCAAGAGACCCAGTACTTC.

Ten or more counts support this clonotype. The rearrangement uses TRBV4-1 and TRBJ2-3; no clear D. The CDR3 extends over 12 amino acids. Germline CDR1 is MGHRA and CDR2 is YSYEKL. Between the trimmed V and J ends, which lost 2 bases and 8 bases, there was a span of 8 bases. CDR3 sequence (DNA): TGCGCCAGCAGCCAATTAGGTCTTACGCAGTATTTT. Translation: CASSQLGLTQYF.

This clonotype was recorded many times. This chain joins TRBV29-1 and TRBJ2-3, with D perhaps TRBD1 (5 bases). CDR3 length: 12 residues. Deletions cut 4 bases from V and 5 bases from J, with 10 bases between. Germline V gene data show CDR1 as SQVTM and CDR2 as ANQGSEA. The CDR3 reads CSVARVKDTQYF. The CDR3 DNA reads as TGCAGCGTTGCCAGGGTTAAAGATACGCAGTATTTT.

In this sample, this clonotype turned up many times. The chain is built from TRBV12-3 or TRBV12-4 and TRBJ1-1, with D uncertain. The CDR3 runs to 14 residues. The V end lost 3 bases, the J end lost 1 base, and 9 bases lay between the germline ends. CDR3 DNA sequence: TGTGCCAGCAGTTTTCGTACGGGGAACACTGAAGCTTTCTTT. This translates into CASSFRTGNTEAFF.

There are many counts of this clonotype. The chain couples TRBV20-1 to TRBJ2-3; tentative D call: TRBD1 (6 bases). Germline CDR1 is DFQATT and CDR2 is SNEGSKA (reference sequence). V shed 4 bases and J shed 5 bases, with 10 bases lying between them. The CDR3 sequence is 12 residues long. CDR3 region: CSATGAGDTQYF. Written as DNA, the CDR3 is TGCAGTGCTACAGGGGCCGGAGATACGCAGTATTTT.

This clonotype appeared many times. V and J are TRBV7-2 and TRBJ2-5; D is perhaps TRBD1 (6 bases). Trimming pared 9 bases from V and 6 bases from J, leaving 14 bases between. Germline CDR1 and CDR2: SGHTA and FQGNSA. The CDR3 has 12 amino acids. CDR3 nucleotides: TGTGCCAGTAAACAGGGCTCCCAGACCCAGTACTTC. This gives the protein CASKQGSQTQYF.

The chain carries TRBV20-1 and TRBJ1-4, with 7 bases lining up with TRBD1. CDR3 length: 14 amino acids. V lost 3 bases to trimming and J lost 8 bases; unmatched junction nucleotides: 9. Germline loops: CDR1 DFQATT, CDR2 SNEGSKA (reference sequence). The CDR3 here is CSASIRQGREKLFF. The CDR3 DNA follows: TGCAGTGCTAGCATAAGACAGGGTAGAGAAAAACTGTTTTTT.

In this sample, this clonotype turned up many times. The CDR3 nucleotides read TGTGCCAGCAGCTTAGAGGGGGAGAGAGATACGCAGTATTTT. It codes for CASSLEGERDTQYF. V and J are TRBV7-3 and TRBJ2-3, with a weak D call TRBD1 (6 bases). The length of the CDR3 is 14 residues. The germline V gene encodes CDR1 SGHTA and CDR2 FQGTGA. Trimming stripped 2 bases from V and 5 bases from J, with 11 bases between. Together with reference TRBV7-3 and TRBJ2-3, the CDR3 gives the full variable domain: GAGVSQTPSNKVTEKGKYVELRCDPISGHTALYWYRQSLGQGPEFLIYFQGTGAADDSGLPNDRFFAVRPEGSVSTLKIQRTERGDSAVYLCASSLEGERDTQYFGPGTRLTVL.

The chain carries TRBV5-5 and TRBJ2-1; D may be TRBD2 (6 bases). The germline V and J ends were trimmed by 0 bases and 2 bases, with 18 bases remaining between them. This CDR3 has 18 residues. Germline lookup yields CDR1 SGHKS and CDR2 YYEKEE (reference sequence). CDR3 residues: CASSLAFVLADTYNEQFF. CDR3 in DNA: TGTGCCAGCAGCTTGGCGTTTGTCTTAGCGGACACCTACAATGAGCAGTTCTTC.

This clonotype was observed many times. J is TRBJ2-5 and V is TRBV4-2, with D possibly being TRBD2 (6 bases). This CDR3 contains 16 residues. V lost 1 base and J lost 5, with 17 bases in between. CDR1 and CDR2 from the germline V gene are LGHNA and YNFKEQ. The CDR3: CASSQGTREGGETQYF. The CDR3, as DNA: TGTGCCAGCAGCCAAGGGACCAGGGAAGGAGGGGAGACCCAGTACTTC.

The V and J genes are TRBV4-3 and TRBJ2-5; weak D call: TRBD2 (6 bases). CDR1 and CDR2 (germline): LGHNA, YSLEER. The CDR3 extends over 15 amino acids. The ends were cut back, 1 base at V and 2 bases at J, with 11 bases in the middle. The CDR3: CASSQGDGGQETQYF. CDR3 nucleotides: TGCGCCAGCAGCCAAGGGGACGGGGGTCAAGAGACCCAGTACTTC.

This clonotype has a count of ten or more. The rearrangement joins TRBV7-8 to TRBJ2-1; 12 nucleotides match TRBD2. Unmatched junction bases numbered 5, after V lost 3 bases and J lost 8 bases. Germline V CDR1 and CDR2: SGHVS, FQNEAQ. There are 15 residues in the CDR3. CDR3 residues: CASSFTSGGKDEQFF. In DNA form, the CDR3 reads TGTGCCAGCAGCTTTACTAGCGGGGGGAAAGATGAGCAGTTCTTC.

In this sample, this clonotype turned up many times. The rearrangement joins TRBV6-5 to TRBJ2-2; D remains unclear. From germline, CDR1 is MNHEY and CDR2 SVGAGI. This CDR3 is 14 amino acids long. Trimming took 0 bases from V and 2 from J, leaving 4 bases between them. CDR3 DNA sequence: TGTGCCAGCAGTTACTCGAGTAACACCGGGGAGCTGTTTTTT. Its translation: CASSYSSNTGELFF.

A few counts support this clonotype. The chain carries TRBV28 and TRBJ2-5; D remains unclear. This CDR3 comprises 12 residues. Germline lookup yields CDR1 MDHEN and CDR2 SYDVKM. V was pared by 6 bases and J by 5 bases, with 10 bases between. This CDR3 is CASRAPRETQYF. The CDR3 region has the DNA TGTGCCAGCAGGGCACCCCGGGAGACCCAGTACTTC.

This clonotype was counted many times. The gene calls are TRBV7-9 and TRBJ2-1; D might be TRBD1 or TRBD2, each matching 5 bases. Germline V lookup: CDR1 SEHNR, CDR2 FQNEAQ (reference sequence). The V gene lost 3 bases and the J gene lost 5 bases, with 11 bases spanning the gap. The CDR3 has 14 residues. The CDR3 protein is CASSFAGTHNEQFF. Here the CDR3 DNA reads TGTGCCAGCAGCTTTGCAGGGACCCACAATGAGCAGTTCTTC.